One sample yielded the 12 T cell receptor beta chains listed below, sequenced in a study of cytomegalovirus exposure and HLA in healthy donors. TCRdb's table, derived via immunoSEQ multiplex PCR, lists solely in-frame clones and lacks some. The sample includes about 130,000 clones, 90% of them seen just once. The material sequenced was PBMCs. These receptors came from a woman aged 30 to 39 in good health and CMV-seropositive.

The rearrangement joins TRBV2 to TRBJ2-7; D is unresolved. Germline V CDR1 and CDR2: SNHLY, FYNNEI. The CDR3 spans 12 residues. Trimming left V 0 bases short and J 8 bases short, with 8 bases between. CDR3 residues: CASSEAVSKQYF. CDR3 DNA sequence: TGTGCCAGCAGTGAAGCAGTTAGTAAGCAGTACTTC.

The chain has TRBV27 and TRBJ2-7; a possible D gene is TRBD2 (5 bases). The CDR3 is 14 amino acids. Trimming pared 8 bases from V and 2 bases from J, leaving 16 bases between. Germline V gene sequence: CDR1 MNHEY, CDR2 SMNVEV (reference sequence). CDR3 DNA sequence: TGTGCCAGCGGCTACGGCGGGCTGGCCTACGAGCAGTACTTC. It yields the protein CASGYGGLAYEQYF.

The chain is built from TRBV11-2 and TRBJ2-2; 15 bases agree with TRBD2. The ends lost 5 bases at V and 4 bases at J; junction bases unmatched: 5. Germline assignment: CDR1 SGHAT and CDR2 FQNNGV. The CDR3 totals 17 residues. The CDR3 nucleotides are TGTGCCAGCAGCCCTCCGGGACTAGCGGGAGGCACCGGGGAGCTGTTTTTT. This encodes CASSPPGLAGGTGELFF.

The chain couples TRBV7-2 to TRBJ2-7; 11 nucleotides align to TRBD2. Germline V gene sequence: CDR1 SGHTA, CDR2 FQGNSA. CDR3 length equals 15 residues. Trimming cost V 5 bases and J 3 bases; bases outside gene matches: 6. In DNA, the CDR3 is TGTGCCAGCAGCACTAGCGGGAGTAGGGACTACGAGCAGTACTTC. Amino acid sequence: CASSTSGSRDYEQYF.

V usage is TRBV5-4 and J usage is TRBJ2-6; 8 bases agree with TRBD2. The CDR3 covers 14 residues. V shed 5 bases and J 12 bases; nucleotides not matched to a gene: 10. Germline V CDR1 and CDR2: SGHNT, YYREEE (reference sequence). CDR3 bases: TGTGCCAGCAGTCCGGGGGGGCAAAGTCCCGTCCTGACTTTC. Its protein is CASSPGGQSPVLTF.

CDR3 protein: CASSMRGRSTEAFF. CDR3 DNA: TGTGCCAGTAGTATGAGGGGGCGTAGTACTGAAGCTTTCTTT. The gene calls are TRBV19 and TRBJ1-1; 7 nucleotides agree with TRBD1. The CDR3 loop spans 14 amino acids. The germline V gene encodes CDR1 LNHDA and CDR2 SQIVND (reference sequence). V lost 3 bases and J lost 5; bases outside the gene matches: 6. Complete variable domain (other parts from reference TRBV19 and TRBJ1-1): DGGITQSPKYLFRKEGQNVTLSCEQNLNHDAMYWYRQDPGQGLRLIYYSQIVNDFQKGDIAEGYSVSREKKESFPLTVTSAQKNPTAFYLCASSMRGRSTEAFFGQGTRLTVV.

Turning to this clone: The germline gene is not matched at one end of the junction; a read error may be the cause. The V gene is TRBV6-8, the J gene TRBJ2-7; 7 bases map to TRBD1. The CDR3 has 12 residues. Germline CDR1 and CDR2: MNHGY and SAAAGT. Written as DNA, the CDR3 is TGTGCCAACGGGACAGCTACTTACGAGCAGTATTTC. Its translation is CANGTATYEQYF.

The rearrangement links TRBV28 to TRBJ1-4, with D perhaps TRBD1 (5 bases). The CDR3 runs 15 residues. CDR1 and CDR2 (germline): MDHEN, SYDVKM. Trimming shortened V by 5 bases and J by 8 bases, and 18 bases separated the two germline ends. The CDR3 loop reads CASSPGGGAGEKLFF. The CDR3 DNA sequence: TGTGCCAGCAGTCCAGGCGGCGGGGCGGGGGAAAAACTGTTTTTT.

This chain links TRBV7-2 with TRBJ2-7; D is possibly TRBD2 (6 bases). In germline, CDR1 is SGHTA, CDR2 FQGNSA. The CDR3 totals 15 residues. V shed 2 bases and J shed 4 bases, with 15 bases lying between them. The CDR3 is CASSLNAGFRYEQYF. In DNA, the CDR3 is TGTGCCAGCAGCTTAAATGCGGGGTTCAGGTACGAGCAGTACTTC.

J is TRBJ2-5 and V is TRBV6-5; TRBD2 matches 7 bases. The length of the CDR3 is 15 residues. The V gene end was trimmed by 6 bases and the J gene end by 5 bases; junction bases not matched to a gene: 12. CDR1 and CDR2 from the germline V gene are MNHEY and SVGAGI. The CDR3 region is CASRHLGLDSETQYF. The DNA of the CDR3 is TGTGCCAGCAGACACCTAGGACTAGATAGCGAGACCCAGTACTTC.

This chain joins TRBV13 and TRBJ2-2; 11 bases align to TRBD2. Germline values: CDR1 PRHDT, CDR2 FYEKMQ (reference sequence). CDR3 length: 17 residues. V dropped 4 bases and J dropped 5; count of bases not matched to a gene: 9. The DNA of the CDR3 is TGTGCCAGCAGCTCCGGGACTAGCGGAACCCGGACCGGGGAGCTGTTTTTT. This sequence encodes CASSSGTSGTRTGELFF.

The chain recombines TRBV4-1 with TRBJ2-2, with D possibly matching TRBD2 (6 bases). Trimming took off 3 bases at V and 4 bases at J, with 12 bases between the two ends. Germline V lookup: CDR1 MGHRA, CDR2 YSYEKL. CDR3 size: 15 residues. The CDR3 loop reads CASSHKGRGTGELFF. CDR3 coding DNA: TGCGCCAGCAGCCACAAGGGGCGGGGCACCGGGGAGCTGTTTTTT.